Given below is one TCR beta chain in context. The same CDR3 arises from other DNA sequences in this sample as well. This entry belongs to a study of identifying expanded T cells in peripheral blood. This CDR3 has 12 amino acids. The V gene's germline CDR1 is LNHNV and CDR2 YYDKDF (reference sequence). Trimming took off 3 bases at V and 6 bases at J, with 9 bases between the two ends. Healthy donors had no documented immune events, such as infections, while sampled. Profiling relied on immunoSEQ multiplex PCR, and the TCRdb table lists in-frame clones only, not all of them. Of 81,000 or so clones detected, over 80% appear once; the ten largest clones hold roughly a fifth.

The clonotype comes from a person between 18 and 70 years old in good health. The rearrangement joins TRBV15 to TRBJ2-7; the D gene is possibly TRBD2 (6 bases). Input material: blood. The CDR3 DNA follows: TGTGCCACCAGCAGGGTCGGGGGCGAGCAGTACTTC. This codes for CATSRVGGEQYF.